This T cell receptor (beta chain) was retrieved from a study of cytomegalovirus exposure and HLA in healthy donors. Whole-study findings and limits: Cytomegalovirus status, reportedly, was diagnosed with high specificity and sensitivity by the classifier.

About this clone itself: Its target is unknown.

TCRdb's table, derived via immunoSEQ multiplex PCR, lists solely in-frame clones and lacks some. This table holds roughly 330,000 clones, approximately 86% found once. Trimming pared 6 bases from V and 4 bases from J, leaving 6 bases between. The CDR3 has 10 amino acids. CDR1 is SQVTM, CDR2 ANQGSEA, per germline. Sequenced sample: PBMCs. This chain uses TRBV29-1 with TRBJ1-1; the D gene is possibly TRBD1 (5 bases). The TCR sequence derives from a woman aged 25 to 39 in good health and CMV-seropositive. The CDR3 sequence: CSVRVTEAFF. CDR3 nucleotide sequence: TGCAGCGTCAGGGTCACTGAAGCTTTCTTT.